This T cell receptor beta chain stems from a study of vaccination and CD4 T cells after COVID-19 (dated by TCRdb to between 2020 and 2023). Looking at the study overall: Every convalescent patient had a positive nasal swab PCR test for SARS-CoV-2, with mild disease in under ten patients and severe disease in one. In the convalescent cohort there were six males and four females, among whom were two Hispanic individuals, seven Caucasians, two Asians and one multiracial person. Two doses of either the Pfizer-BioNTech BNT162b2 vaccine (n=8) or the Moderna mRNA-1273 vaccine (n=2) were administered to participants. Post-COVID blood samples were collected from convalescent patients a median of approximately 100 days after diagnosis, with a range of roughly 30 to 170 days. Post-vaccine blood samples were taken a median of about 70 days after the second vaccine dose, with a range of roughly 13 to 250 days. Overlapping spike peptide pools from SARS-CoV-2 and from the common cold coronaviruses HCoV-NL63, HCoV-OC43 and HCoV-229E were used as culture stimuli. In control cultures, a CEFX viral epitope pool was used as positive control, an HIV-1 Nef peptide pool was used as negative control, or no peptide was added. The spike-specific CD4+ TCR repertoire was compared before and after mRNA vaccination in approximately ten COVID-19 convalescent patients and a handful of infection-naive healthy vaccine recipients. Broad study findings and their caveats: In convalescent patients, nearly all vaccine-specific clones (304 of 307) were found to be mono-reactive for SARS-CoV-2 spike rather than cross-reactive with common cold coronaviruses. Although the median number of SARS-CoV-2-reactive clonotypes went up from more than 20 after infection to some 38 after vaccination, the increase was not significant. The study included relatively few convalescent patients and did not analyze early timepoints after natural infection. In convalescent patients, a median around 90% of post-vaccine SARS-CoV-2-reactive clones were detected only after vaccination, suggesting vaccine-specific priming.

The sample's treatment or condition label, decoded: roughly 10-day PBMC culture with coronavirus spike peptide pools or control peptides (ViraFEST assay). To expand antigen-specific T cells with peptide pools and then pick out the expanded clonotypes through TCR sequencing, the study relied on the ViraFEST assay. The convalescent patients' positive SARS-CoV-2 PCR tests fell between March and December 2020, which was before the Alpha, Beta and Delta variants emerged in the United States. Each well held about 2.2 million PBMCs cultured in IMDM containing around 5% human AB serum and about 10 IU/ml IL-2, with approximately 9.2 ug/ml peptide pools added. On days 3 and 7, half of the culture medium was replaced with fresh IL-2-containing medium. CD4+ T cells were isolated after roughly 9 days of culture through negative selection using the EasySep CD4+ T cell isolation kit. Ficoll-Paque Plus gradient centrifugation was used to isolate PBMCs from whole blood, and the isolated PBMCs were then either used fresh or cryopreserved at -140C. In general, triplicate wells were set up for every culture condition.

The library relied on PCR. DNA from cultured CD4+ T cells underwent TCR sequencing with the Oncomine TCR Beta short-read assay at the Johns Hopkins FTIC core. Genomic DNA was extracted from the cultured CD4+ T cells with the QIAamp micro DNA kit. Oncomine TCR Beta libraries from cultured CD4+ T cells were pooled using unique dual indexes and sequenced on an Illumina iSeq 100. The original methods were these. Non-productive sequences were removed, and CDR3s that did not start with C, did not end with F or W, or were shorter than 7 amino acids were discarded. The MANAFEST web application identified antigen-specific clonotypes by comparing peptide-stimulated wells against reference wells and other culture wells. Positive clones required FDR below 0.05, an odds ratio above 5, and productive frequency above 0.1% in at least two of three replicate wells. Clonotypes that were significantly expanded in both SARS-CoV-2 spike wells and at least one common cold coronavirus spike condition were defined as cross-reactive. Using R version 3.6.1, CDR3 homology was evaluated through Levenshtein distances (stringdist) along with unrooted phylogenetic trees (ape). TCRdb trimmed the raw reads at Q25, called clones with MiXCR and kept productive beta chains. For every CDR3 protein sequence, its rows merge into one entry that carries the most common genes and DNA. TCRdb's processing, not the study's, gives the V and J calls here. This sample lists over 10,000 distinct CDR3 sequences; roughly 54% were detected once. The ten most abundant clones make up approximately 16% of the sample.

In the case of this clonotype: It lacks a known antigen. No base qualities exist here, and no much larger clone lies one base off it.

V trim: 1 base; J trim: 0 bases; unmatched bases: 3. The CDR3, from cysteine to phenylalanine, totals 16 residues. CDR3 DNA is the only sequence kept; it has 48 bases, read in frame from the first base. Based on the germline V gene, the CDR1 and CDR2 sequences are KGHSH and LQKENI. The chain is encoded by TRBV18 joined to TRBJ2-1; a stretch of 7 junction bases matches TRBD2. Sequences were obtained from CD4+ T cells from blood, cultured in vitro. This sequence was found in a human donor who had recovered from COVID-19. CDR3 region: CASSPRGGSSYNEQFF. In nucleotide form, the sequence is TGTGCCAGCTCACCACGTGGCGGGAGCTCCTACAATGAGCAGTTCTTC.